Detailed here is one T cell receptor beta chain. Its antigen remains unknown. Sequencing was performed with immunoSEQ multiplex PCR; in TCRdb, only in-frame clones are kept and a portion is missing. The top ten clones hold about 1.6% of a sample with more than 70,000 clones, 95% to 97% of them seen once. This sample was included in a study of cytomegalovirus exposure and HLA in healthy donors. The study's findings and limits: It was reported that the classifier diagnosed cytomegalovirus status with high specificity and sensitivity in both the original and validation cohorts.

The CDR3 covers 11 residues. V dropped 6 bases and J dropped 8 bases, with 8 bases sitting between them. Per germline, CDR1 MNHNS and CDR2 SASEGT. This chain joins TRBV6-1 and TRBJ2-1; D unclear. Sample: PBMCs. The sequence derives from a man between 18 and 35 years old in good health and CMV-seropositive. The CDR3 is CASRSVDEQFF. CDR3 nucleotide sequence: TGTGCCAGCAGGTCGGTGGATGAGCAGTTCTTC.